This entry lists 27 T cell receptor beta chains sequenced from one sample in a study of blood T cell repertoires in COVID-19. Data came from immunoSEQ multiplex PCR; TCRdb stores just in-frame clones and leaves some out. The sample records fewer than 150,000 clones, 86% being singletons. Sequencing was carried out using peripheral blood. These receptors were collected from a man aged 65-85 years who had recovered from COVID-19.

This chain uses TRBV19 with TRBJ2-7; a weak D match, TRBD2 (5 bases). Germline loops: CDR1 LNHDA, CDR2 SQIVND (reference sequence). The V gene lost 5 bases and the J gene lost 0 bases, with 14 bases spanning the gap. This CDR3 is 15 amino acids long. CDR3 sequence: CASSPSGIISYEQYF. The CDR3 region has the DNA TGTGCCAGTAGTCCCTCCGGGATCATCTCCTACGAGCAGTACTTC.

The table lists this clone with many counts. The chain combines TRBV18 with TRBJ1-6; 12 bases fit TRBD1. CDR3 size: 17 residues. Unmatched junction bases numbered 7, after V lost 1 base and J lost 9 bases. Germline CDR1 reads KGHSH; CDR2 reads LQKENI. The chain's CDR3 is CASSPQGQGALGSPLHF. CDR3 coding DNA: TGTGCCAGCTCACCACAGGGACAGGGGGCCTTAGGTTCACCCCTCCACTTT.

This rearrangement joins TRBV13 to TRBJ2-3, with TRBD2 matching over 9 bases. The V gene's germline CDR1 is PRHDT and CDR2 FYEKMQ (reference sequence). The CDR3 has 16 amino acids. V lost 2 bases and J lost 3; bases outside the gene matches: 6. CDR3 sequence reads: CASSLRAGGQTDTQYF. CDR3 DNA: TGTGCCAGCAGCTTAAGGGCGGGGGGGCAAACAGATACGCAGTATTTT.

The CDR3 bases are TGTGCCAGCAGCTTAGTCACTAGCTCCTGGGAGCTGTTTTTT. This encodes CASSLVTSSWELFF. The chain recombines TRBV7-2 with TRBJ2-2; weak D call: TRBD2 (6 bases). This CDR3 is built from 14 residues. Germline values: CDR1 SGHTA, CDR2 FQGNSA. V lost 1 base and J lost 9, with 12 bases in between. The whole variable domain, remainder taken from reference TRBV7-2 and TRBJ2-2, is GAGVSQSPSNKVTEKGKDVELRCDPISGHTALYWYRQSLGQGLEFLIYFQGNSAPDKSGLPSDRFSAERTGGSVSTLTIQRTQQEDSAVYLCASSLVTSSWELFFGEGSRLTVL.

This chain connects TRBV9 to TRBJ2-3; D is ambiguous. The CDR3 has 14 residues. The V and J ends lost 0 bases and 2 bases respectively, with 7 bases between them. Germline CDR1 is SGDLS and CDR2 is YYNGEE. The CDR3 DNA reads as TGTGCCAGCAGCGTAGACCAGTTCACAGATACGCAGTATTTT. Residues: CASSVDQFTDTQYF.

A few counts support this clone. The rearrangement links TRBV5-4 to TRBJ2-3; D might be TRBD1 (6 bases). This CDR3 is 12 amino acids long. CDR1 is SGHNT, CDR2 YYREEE, per germline (reference sequence). V lost 5 bases, J lost 6 bases, and 10 bases lay in between. Here the CDR3 reads CASSAGVDTQYF. The DNA of the CDR3 is TGTGCCAGCAGTGCAGGGGTGGATACGCAGTATTTT.

The chain recombines TRBV4-2 with TRBJ2-7, with a weak D call TRBD2 (6 bases). CDR1 and CDR2 from the germline V gene are LGHNA and YNFKEQ. The CDR3 has 15 residues. V lost 1 base and J lost 0, with 10 bases in between. CDR3 DNA sequence: TGTGCCAGCAGCCAAGGCGGGACGAGCTCCTACGAGCAGTACTTC. It codes for CASSQGGTSSYEQYF.

The rearrangement uses TRBV10-3 and TRBJ2-3; D possibly corresponds to TRBD2 (5 bases). Per germline, CDR1 ENHRY and CDR2 SYGVKD. This CDR3 has 17 residues. Trimming cost V 3 bases and J 0 bases, with 16 bases left between them. The DNA of the CDR3 is TGTGCCATCAGTGACTACGGGAACCCTACTAGCACAGATACGCAGTATTTT. Translated: CAISDYGNPTSTDTQYF.

This clone was recorded once. At one end the junction does not follow the germline gene, possibly because of a read error. This chain connects TRBV2 to TRBJ2-1; D gene unclear. The CDR3 extends over 12 amino acids. The germline CDR1 and CDR2 sequences are SNHLY and FYNNEI. Here the CDR3 reads CASSDMAGVLLF. The CDR3 DNA follows: TGTGCCAGCAGTGACATGGCCGGAGTTCTACTCTTC.

The genes are TRBV5-6 and TRBJ2-7, with a possible D match to TRBD1 (6 bases). The CDR3 is 13 residues long. Germline CDR1 and CDR2: SGHDT and YYEEEE. V shed 2 bases and J shed 5 bases, with 11 bases lying between them. The DNA for the CDR3 is TGTGCCAGCAGCTTCACAGGGTTGGACGAGCAGTACTTC. This gives the protein CASSFTGLDEQYF. Together with reference TRBV5-6 and TRBJ2-7, the CDR3 gives the full variable domain: DAGVTQSPTHLIKTRGQQVTLRCSPKSGHDTVSWYQQALGQGPQFIFQYYEEEERQRGNFPDRFSGHQFPNYSSELNVNALLLGDSALYLCASSFTGLDEQYFGPGTRLTVT.

Relative to its sample, this clone is medium-sized. The chain uses TRBV28 and TRBJ1-2, with D unclear. The CDR3 contains 13 residues. Germline lookup yields CDR1 MDHEN and CDR2 SYDVKM. The V end was cut by 6 bases, the J end by 4 bases, with 12 bases between. The CDR3 reads CASRFGRVYGYTF. CDR3 bases: TGTGCCAGCAGATTCGGGAGGGTCTATGGCTACACCTTC.

This chain joins TRBV13 and TRBJ2-3, with a possible D match to TRBD2 (6 bases). Germline V gene data show CDR1 as PRHDT and CDR2 as FYEKMQ (reference sequence). Trimming removed 10 bases from V and 6 bases from J, with 17 bases in between. The CDR3 contains 13 residues. CDR3 nucleotides: TGTGCCACTGACAGCGGGCGTCCTGATACGCAGTATTTT. Its translation is CATDSGRPDTQYF.

This CDR3 reads CASTGTGPSYEQYF. The CDR3 DNA reads TGTGCCAGCACTGGGACAGGACCTTCCTACGAGCAGTACTTC. V gene TRBV7-9 combines with J gene TRBJ2-7, with 8 bases identical to TRBD1. With 7 bases clipped from V and 1 base from J, the junction kept 6 bases outside the gene matches. The CDR3 is made up of 14 amino acids. The germline V gene has CDR1 SEHNR and CDR2 FQNEAQ (reference sequence).

The chain carries TRBV5-4 and TRBJ2-7, with D tentatively TRBD1 (6 bases). V lost 6 bases, J lost 0 bases, and 13 bases lay in between. The CDR3 consists of 14 residues. CDR1 is SGHNT, CDR2 YYREEE, per germline (reference sequence). CDR3 sequence (DNA): TGTGCCAGCAAACTACAGGGCAGCTCCTACGAGCAGTACTTC. Translation: CASKLQGSSYEQYF.

The chain links TRBV5-1 to TRBJ2-1, with D perhaps matching TRBD2 (7 bases). The CDR3 is made up of 17 amino acids. Germline V gene lookup returns CDR1 SGHRS and CDR2 YFSETQ. Between the trimmed V and J ends, which lost 4 bases and 9 bases, there was a span of 26 bases. The CDR3 DNA follows: TGCGCCAGCAGCGGGGGGGCTGTGCCCCTTGCCAGAGCTGAGCAGTTCTTC. This translates into CASSGGAVPLARAEQFF. Using reference TRBV5-1 and TRBJ2-1 for the parts outside the CDR3, the full variable domain is KAGVTQTPRYLIKTRGQQVTLSCSPISGHRSVSWYQQTPGQGLQFLFEYFSETQRNKGNFPGRFSGRQFSNSRSEMNVSTLELGDSALYLCASSGGAVPLARAEQFFGPGTRLTVL.

V is TRBV28 and J is TRBJ1-2; 11 bases line up with TRBD1. The trim removed 1 base at V and 2 bases at J, leaving 3 bases unmatched. There are 16 residues in the CDR3. Germline CDR1 and CDR2: MDHEN and SYDVKM. As DNA, the CDR3 is TGTGCCAGCAGTTTATTGGGACAGGGGGGAAACTATGGCTACACCTTC. The encoded protein is CASSLLGQGGNYGYTF.

This sequence joins TRBV2 and TRBJ2-7, with 12 bases lining up with TRBD2. V dropped 6 bases and J dropped 4; count of bases not matched to a gene: 13. Germline CDR1 reads SNHLY; CDR2 reads FYNNEI. There are 17 residues in the CDR3. CDR3 sequence reads: CASRIRLAGESYYEQYF. The CDR3 DNA reads as TGTGCCAGCAGGATTAGACTAGCGGGGGAATCTTATTACGAGCAGTACTTC.

The rearrangement joins TRBV6-1 to TRBJ2-3, with D maybe TRBD2 (6 bases). The CDR3 spans 14 residues. Germline lookup yields CDR1 MNHNS and CDR2 SASEGT. Trimming cost V 2 bases and J 6 bases, with 12 bases left between them. For the CDR3, the DNA is TGTGCCAGCAGTGAATCAGAGGGGAGGGATACGCAGTATTTT. Its translation is CASSESEGRDTQYF.

The chain uses TRBV5-1 and TRBJ2-7, with 9 bases fitting TRBD1. The CDR3 covers 15 residues. J lost 3 bases, V lost 7 bases, and 11 bases had no gene match. Germline-derived CDR1 and CDR2 are SGHRS and YFSETQ. CDR3 nucleotides: TGCGCCAGCGTCCCTGGGGACAGGGAGTACTACGAGCAGTACTTC. Translated, it gives CASVPGDREYYEQYF.

The chain uses TRBV5-4 and TRBJ2-7, with D possibly matching TRBD2 (5 bases). CDR3 length: 16 residues. Trimming left V 4 bases short and J 2 bases short, with 19 bases between. Per the germline V gene, CDR1 is SGHNT and CDR2 is YYREEE (reference sequence). CDR3 in DNA: TGTGCCAGCAGCCAGGATCCGGACTCCGGAACCTACGAGCAGTACTTC. Its protein product is CASSQDPDSGTYEQYF.

V is TRBV7-8 and J is TRBJ1-6; no reliable D call. The V and J ends lost 2 bases and 8 bases respectively, with 10 bases between them. CDR3 length: 14 residues. Germline CDR1 reads SGHVS; CDR2 reads FQNEAQ. The CDR3 spells CASSLWTGDSPLHF. CDR3 DNA sequence: TGTGCCAGCAGCTTATGGACGGGAGATTCACCCCTCCACTTT.

The chain links TRBV28 to TRBJ1-5, with D possibly being TRBD1 (6 bases). CDR3 size: 15 residues. Looked up from germline, CDR1 is MDHEN and CDR2 is SYDVKM. V lost 5 bases, J lost 1 base, and 12 bases lay in between. The CDR3 sequence is CASSGQSGSNQPQHF. CDR3 nucleotide sequence: TGTGCCAGCAGTGGACAGTCCGGGAGCAATCAGCCCCAGCATTTT.

The V and J genes are TRBV9 and TRBJ2-7, with TRBD1 matching 12 bases. This CDR3 region has 16 residues. Per the germline V gene, CDR1 is SGDLS and CDR2 is YYNGEE. With V trimmed by 4 bases and J by 5 bases, 10 bases remained unmatched. The CDR3 DNA sequence: TGTGCCAGCAGCCCCGACGCCGGGACAGGGGGCCACGAGCAGTACTTC. Encoded protein: CASSPDAGTGGHEQYF.

This chain joins TRBV7-8 and TRBJ2-7; TRBD1 might be the D (5 bases). This CDR3 is built from 14 residues. Germline V lookup: CDR1 SGHVS, CDR2 FQNEAQ. V dropped 7 bases and J dropped 7 bases, with 20 bases sitting between them. The CDR3 region is CASTLRAGLGEQYF. The CDR3 coding sequence is TGTGCCAGCACCCTCCGAGCAGGGCTGGGAGAGCAGTACTTC.

This clone appeared a few times. The chain uses TRBV15 and TRBJ1-2; 8 bases fit TRBD1. The germline CDR1 and CDR2 sequences are LNHNV and YYDKDF (reference sequence). This CDR3 has 19 residues. V shed 0 bases, J shed 3 bases, and the junction held 15 bases outside the gene matches. CDR3 nucleotide sequence: TGTGCCACCAGCAGAGATTCGTTGGACAGGGCCCCGGGTTACTATGGCTACACCTTC. Translation gives CATSRDSLDRAPGYYGYTF.

The chain carries TRBV2 and TRBJ1-5; weak D call: TRBD1 (5 bases). V lost 7 bases to trimming and J lost 5 bases, with 9 bases between them. Germline V gene lookup returns CDR1 SNHLY and CDR2 FYNNEI. The CDR3 consists of 12 residues. CDR3: CASNRDYQPQHF. CDR3 DNA: TGTGCCAGCAACCGGGACTATCAGCCCCAGCATTTT. The variable domain in full, completed from reference TRBV2 and TRBJ1-5, reads EPEVTQTPSHQVTQMGQEVILRCVPISNHLYFYWYRQILGQKVEFLVSFYNNEISEKSEIFDDQFSVERPDGSNFTLKIRSTKLEDSAMYFCASNRDYQPQHFGDGTRLSIL.

The CDR3 sequence is CASSLRYSNQPQHF. DNA of the CDR3: TGCGCCAGCAGCCTCAGGTATAGCAATCAGCCCCAGCATTTT. The chain has TRBV4-3 and TRBJ1-5; D unclear. V lost 4 bases, J lost 0 bases, and 7 bases lay in between. This CDR3 region has 14 residues. Germline CDR1 and CDR2: LGHNA and YSLEER.